The next 4 T cell receptor beta chains were all read from a single sample in a study of CD8 T cells in ankylosing spondylitis. Findings of the study overall: One TCR beta motif, made up of eight or nine highly homologous variants, appeared characteristic of ankylosing spondylitis blood.

These receptors' targets are unknown. TCRdb reprocessed the 5' RACE reads via MiXCR and lists one record per CDR3 protein. This sample yields 750,000 to 850,000 distinct CDR3 sequences, of which about an eighth are seen a single time; 0.45% to 0.6% belongs to the top ten. The sample taken for sequencing was blood, either unsorted or a sorted T cell fraction (not recorded which). The receptors come from a male donor with ankylosing spondylitis.

There are a few counts of this clonotype. The rearrangement joins TRBV7-2 to TRBJ2-1, with D unclear. Trimming removed 1 base from V and 4 bases from J, with 14 bases in between. The CDR3 length is 16 residues. Germline assignment: CDR1 SGHTA and CDR2 FQGNSA. The CDR3 region is CASSLVWQYLYNEQFF. The CDR3 DNA reads TGTGCCAGCAGCTTAGTATGGCAATATCTATACAATGAGCAGTTCTTC.

This clonotype was picked up a small number of times. This chain links TRBV7-9 with TRBJ1-6; no reliable D call. The CDR3 covers 11 residues. Germline V gives CDR1 SEHNR, CDR2 FQNEAQ (reference sequence). V was cut by 4 bases and J by 13 bases, with 8 bases left in between. CDR3 protein: CASSSMGPLHF. The CDR3 DNA is TGTGCCAGCAGCTCCATGGGGCCCCTCCACTTT.

This clonotype was seen a few times. The gene calls are TRBV7-2 and TRBJ2-1; D perhaps matches TRBD2 (6 bases). Trimming left V 1 base short and J 7 bases short, with 11 bases between. The germline gives CDR1 SGHTA, CDR2 FQGNSA. This CDR3 has 14 residues. In nucleotides, the CDR3 is TGTGCCAGCAGCTTAGAATTCCTAGCGAATGAGCAGTTCTTC. This gives the protein CASSLEFLANEQFF.

This clonotype was found many times. The chain carries TRBV20-1 and TRBJ1-6; no clear D gene. Germline CDR1 and CDR2: DFQATT and SNEGSKA (reference sequence). The V gene lost 6 bases and the J gene lost 7 bases, with 16 bases spanning the gap. CDR3 size: 14 residues. The CDR3 nucleotides are TGCAGTGCCCCCGGCACATTGTTAAATTCACCCCTCCACTTT. Its translation: CSAPGTLLNSPLHF.